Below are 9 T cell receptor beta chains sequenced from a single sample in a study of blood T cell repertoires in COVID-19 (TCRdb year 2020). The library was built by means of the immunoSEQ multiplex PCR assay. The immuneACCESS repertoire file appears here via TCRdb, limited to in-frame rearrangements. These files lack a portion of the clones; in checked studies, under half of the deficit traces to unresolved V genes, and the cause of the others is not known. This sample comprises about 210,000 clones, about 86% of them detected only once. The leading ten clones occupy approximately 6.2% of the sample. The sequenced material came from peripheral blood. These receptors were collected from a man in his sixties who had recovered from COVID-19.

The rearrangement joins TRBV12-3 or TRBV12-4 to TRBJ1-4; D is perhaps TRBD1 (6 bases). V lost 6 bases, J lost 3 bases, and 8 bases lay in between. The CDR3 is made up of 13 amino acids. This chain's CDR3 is CASSGQPNEKLFF. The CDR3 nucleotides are TGTGCCAGCAGCGGACAGCCTAATGAAAAACTGTTTTTT.

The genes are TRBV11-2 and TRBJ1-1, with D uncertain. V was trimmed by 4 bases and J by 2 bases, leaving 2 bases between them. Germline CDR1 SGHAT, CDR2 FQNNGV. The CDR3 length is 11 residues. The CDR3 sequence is CASSSNTEAFF. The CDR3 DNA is TGTGCCAGCAGCTCAAACACTGAAGCTTTCTTT.

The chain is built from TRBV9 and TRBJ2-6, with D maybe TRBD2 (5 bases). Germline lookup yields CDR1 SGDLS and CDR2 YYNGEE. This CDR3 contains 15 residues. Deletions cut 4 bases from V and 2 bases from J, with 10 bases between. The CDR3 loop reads CASSHGVAGANVLTF. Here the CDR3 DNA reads TGTGCCAGCAGCCACGGGGTAGCTGGGGCCAACGTCCTGACTTTC.

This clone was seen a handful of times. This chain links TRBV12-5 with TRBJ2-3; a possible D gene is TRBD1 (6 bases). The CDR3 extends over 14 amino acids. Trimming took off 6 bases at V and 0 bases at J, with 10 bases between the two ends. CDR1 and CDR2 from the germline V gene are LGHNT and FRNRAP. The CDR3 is CASGRTVSTDTQYF. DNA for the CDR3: TGTGCTAGTGGAAGGACAGTGAGCACAGATACGCAGTATTTT.

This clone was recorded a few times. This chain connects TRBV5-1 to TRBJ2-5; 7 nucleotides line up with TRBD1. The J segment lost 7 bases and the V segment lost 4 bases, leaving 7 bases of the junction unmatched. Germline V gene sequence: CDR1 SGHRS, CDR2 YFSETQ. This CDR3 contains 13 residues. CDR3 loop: CASSRDRVGTQYF. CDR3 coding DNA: TGCGCCAGCAGCCGTGACAGGGTTGGGACCCAGTACTTC.

CDR3 amino acids: CASSSGGQGANEQFF. The CDR3 DNA sequence: TGTGCCAGCAGTTCCGGCGGACAGGGGGCCAATGAGCAGTTCTTC. The rearrangement uses TRBV5-4 and TRBJ2-1, with TRBD1 matching 11 bases. The CDR3 covers 15 residues. Germline-derived CDR1 and CDR2 are SGHNT and YYREEE (reference sequence). V dropped 5 bases and J dropped 6; count of bases not matched to a gene: 7. The full variable domain, its missing parts supplied by reference TRBV5-4 and TRBJ2-1, is ETGVTQSPTHLIKTRGQQVTLRCSSQSGHNTVSWYQQALGQGPQFIFQYYREEENGRGNFPPRFSGLQFPNYSSELNVNALELDDSALYLCASSSGGQGANEQFFGPGTRLTVL.

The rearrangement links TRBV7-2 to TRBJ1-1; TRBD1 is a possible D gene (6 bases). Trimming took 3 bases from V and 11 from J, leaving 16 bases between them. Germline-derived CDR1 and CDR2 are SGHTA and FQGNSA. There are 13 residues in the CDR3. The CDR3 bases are TGTGCCAGCAGCTTGAGGGGGACCGATATGGCTTTCTTT. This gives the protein CASSLRGTDMAFF.

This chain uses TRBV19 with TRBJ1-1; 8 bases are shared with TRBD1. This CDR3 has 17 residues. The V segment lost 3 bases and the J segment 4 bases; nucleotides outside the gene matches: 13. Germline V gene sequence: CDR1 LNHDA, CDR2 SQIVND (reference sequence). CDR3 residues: CASSIKRAGQGGTEAFF. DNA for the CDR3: TGTGCCAGTAGTATCAAGAGGGCCGGACAGGGTGGCACTGAAGCTTTCTTT.

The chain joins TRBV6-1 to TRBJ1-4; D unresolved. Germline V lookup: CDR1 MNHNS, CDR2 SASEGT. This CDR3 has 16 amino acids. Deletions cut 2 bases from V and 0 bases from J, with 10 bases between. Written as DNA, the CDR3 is TGTGCCAGCAGTGAATACCAGGCTGCAACTAATGAAAAACTGTTTTTT. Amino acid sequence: CASSEYQAATNEKLFF.